This TCR beta chain derives from a study of blood T cell repertoires in COVID-19. Across the study: COVID-19 samples from acute and convalescent phases originated in the United States, Italy and Spain. From T cells, B-cell-depleted T cells, or PBMCs came the material, which was cDNA or gDNA.

V lost 1 base and J 2 bases, leaving 9 bases between the germline ends. The CDR3 totals 13 residues. Germline V gives CDR1 SQVTM, CDR2 ANQGSEA. Per the study methods: Scientists estimated how many nucleated cells there were by amplifying reference gene primers. Assay: immunoSEQ multiplex PCR; the TCRdb copy retains only in-frame clones and omits some. V, J and clone size are those of that table, while D and trimming were read from the DNA. The data show hundreds of thousands of clones, with under 90% seen just once and over 8.5% held by the top ten. Sequencing was performed on peripheral blood. This clonotype was obtained from a woman aged 50 to 60 who had recovered from COVID-19. This rearrangement joins TRBV29-1 to TRBJ2-7; D not resolved. The CDR3 region has the DNA TGCAGCGTTGAAGCCCCTCCGGCCTACGAGCAGTACTTC. It specifies CSVEAPPAYEQYF.